This T cell receptor (beta chain) was found in a study of blood T cell repertoires in COVID-19. The overall study: The origin of the acute and convalescent COVID-19 samples was the United States, Italy and Spain. T cells, B-cell-depleted T cells, or PBMCs provided the cDNA or gDNA that served as material.

Original methodology: For nucleated cells, counts were estimated from reference gene primer amplification. Sequenced by immunoSEQ multiplex PCR; TCRdb stores in-frame clones only, minus some. The V and J calls and the clone size are those of that table, but D and trimming were determined from the DNA. The sample contains about 32,000 clones, roughly 85% of which appear only once. V dropped 5 bases and J dropped 4; count of bases not matched to a gene: 8. This CDR3 is 15 amino acids long. Germline CDR1 reads SEHNR; CDR2 reads FQNEAQ (reference sequence). The chain has TRBV7-9 and TRBJ1-2; 9 nucleotides line up with TRBD1. Sequencing used peripheral blood. The clonotype originates from a man in his fifties or sixties with active or convalescent COVID-19. The CDR3 loop reads CASSAWDRAFYGYTF. DNA for the CDR3: TGTGCCAGCAGCGCGTGGGACAGGGCGTTCTATGGCTACACCTTC.